The source of this T cell receptor (beta chain) is a study of shared clonotypes between healthy human individuals. About the research overall: CD4 naive and CD4 memory each took three plates per donor, while CD8 naive took two and CD8 memory one.

At the deep level, the assay was run. The table came from immunoSEQ multiplex PCR; TCRdb's copy has only in-frame clones and leaves some out. The table has about 110,000 clones, around 65% seen once; the top ten hold approximately 25%. Study observations and caveats: Having only a few donors restricted how much genetic and exposure-history diversity was captured.

Concerning this clone itself: Its specificity is unknown.

The length of the CDR3 is 13 residues. Trimming removed 5 bases at V and 6 bases at J, with 11 bases between. The germline V gene encodes CDR1 MDHEN and CDR2 SYDVKM. The clonotype comes from a woman between 25 and 40 years old in good health. J is TRBJ2-1 and V is TRBV28, with a tentative D call TRBD2 (6 bases). The material sequenced was memory CD8+ T cells sorted from blood. Subset given: CD45RO+ cells pooled with CCR7-negative TemRA cells. The DNA for the CDR3 is TGTGCCAGCAGTCTCACCGGGGGCAATGAGCAGTTCTTC. It is translated as CASSLTGGNEQFF.